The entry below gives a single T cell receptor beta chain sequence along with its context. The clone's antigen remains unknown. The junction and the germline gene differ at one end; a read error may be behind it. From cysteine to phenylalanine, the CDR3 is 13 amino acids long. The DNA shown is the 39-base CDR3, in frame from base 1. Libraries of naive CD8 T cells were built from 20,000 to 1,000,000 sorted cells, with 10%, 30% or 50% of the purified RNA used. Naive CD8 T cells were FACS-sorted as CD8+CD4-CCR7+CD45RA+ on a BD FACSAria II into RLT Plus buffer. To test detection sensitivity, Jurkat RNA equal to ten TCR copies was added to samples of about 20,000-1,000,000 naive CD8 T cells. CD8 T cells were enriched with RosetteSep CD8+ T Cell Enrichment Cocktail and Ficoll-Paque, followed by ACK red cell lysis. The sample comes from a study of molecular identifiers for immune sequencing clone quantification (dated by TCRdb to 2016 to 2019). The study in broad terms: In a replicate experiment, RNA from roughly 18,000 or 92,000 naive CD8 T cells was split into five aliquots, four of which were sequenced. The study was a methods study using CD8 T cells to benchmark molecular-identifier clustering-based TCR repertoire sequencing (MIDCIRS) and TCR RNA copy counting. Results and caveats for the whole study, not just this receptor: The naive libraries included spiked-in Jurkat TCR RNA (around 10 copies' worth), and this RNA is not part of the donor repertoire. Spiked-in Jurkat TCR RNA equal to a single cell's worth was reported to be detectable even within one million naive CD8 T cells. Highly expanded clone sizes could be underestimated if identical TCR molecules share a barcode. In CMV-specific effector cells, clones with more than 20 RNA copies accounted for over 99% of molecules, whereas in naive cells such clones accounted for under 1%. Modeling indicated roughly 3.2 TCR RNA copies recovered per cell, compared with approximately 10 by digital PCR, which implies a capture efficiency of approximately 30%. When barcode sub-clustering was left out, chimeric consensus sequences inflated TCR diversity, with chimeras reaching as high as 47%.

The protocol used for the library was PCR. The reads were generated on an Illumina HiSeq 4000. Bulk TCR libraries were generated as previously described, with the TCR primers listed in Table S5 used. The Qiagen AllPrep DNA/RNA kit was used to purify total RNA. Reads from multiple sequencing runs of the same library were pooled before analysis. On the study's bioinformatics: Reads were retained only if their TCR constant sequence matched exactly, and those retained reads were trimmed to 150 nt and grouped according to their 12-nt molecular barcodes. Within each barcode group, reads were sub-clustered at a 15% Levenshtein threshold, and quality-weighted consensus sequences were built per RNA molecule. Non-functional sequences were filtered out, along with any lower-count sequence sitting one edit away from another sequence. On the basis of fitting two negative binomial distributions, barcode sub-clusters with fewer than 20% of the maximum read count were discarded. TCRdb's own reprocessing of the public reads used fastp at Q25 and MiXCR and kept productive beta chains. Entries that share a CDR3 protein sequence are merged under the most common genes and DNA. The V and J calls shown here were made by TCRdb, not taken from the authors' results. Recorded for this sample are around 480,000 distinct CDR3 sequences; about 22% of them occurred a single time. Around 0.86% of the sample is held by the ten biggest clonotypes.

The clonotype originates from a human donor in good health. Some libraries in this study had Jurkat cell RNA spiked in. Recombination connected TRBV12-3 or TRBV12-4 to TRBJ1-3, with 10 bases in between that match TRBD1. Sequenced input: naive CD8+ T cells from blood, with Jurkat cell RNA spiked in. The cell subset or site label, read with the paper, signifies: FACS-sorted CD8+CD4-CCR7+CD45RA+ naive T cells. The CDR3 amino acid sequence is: CASDRGLGDTIYF. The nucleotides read TGTGCCAGCGACAGGGGGCTTGGAGACACCATATATTTT.